These 27 T cell receptor beta chains originate from one sample sequenced in a study of tumor and adjacent non-tumor tissue in lung cancer. TCRbeta libraries were built with three rounds of nested PCR, modified from ARM-PCR. TCRdb recomputed calls from the multiplex PCR reads with MiXCR, one row per CDR3 protein. The repertoire holds 40,000 to 50,000 distinct CDR3 sequences, about two thirds seen once, with approximately 28% in the top ten. RNA was extracted from bulk tissue without any cell sorting. This non-tumor lung sample came from over 3 cm beyond the tumor edge. Sequenced input: distant non-tumor lung tissue. The origin of the receptors is a woman in her seventies with non-small cell lung cancer.

A note on this clonotype: This may stem from a read error, because a much larger clone lies one nucleotide away. Likely a read error: the CDR3 ends without its conserved phenylalanine or tryptophan. The chain uses TRBV5-1 and TRBJ2-2; D unresolved. V lost 0 bases and J 0 bases, leaving 9 bases between the germline ends. Germline lookup yields CDR1 SGHRS and CDR2 YFSETQ. The CDR3 totals 16 residues. CDR3 sequence: CASSLGAVTNTGELFL. CDR3 DNA: TGCGCCAGCAGCTTGGGTGCCGTGACGAACACCGGGGAGCTGTTTTTA.

This clonotype appeared once. Given a much more abundant clone one base away, this may be a read error. The rearrangement uses TRBV28 and TRBJ2-7; TRBD2 matches at 8 bases. This CDR3 region has 12 residues. The V gene's germline CDR1 is MDHEN and CDR2 SYDVKM. The CDR3 spells CANSGTRDEQYF. The CDR3 nucleotides read TGTGCCAACAGTGGGACTAGGGACGAGCAGTACTTC.

This clonotype was recorded many times. CDR3 residues: CASSYPGDHPGNEQFF. CDR3 nucleotides: TGTGCCAGCAGTTACCCGGGGGACCACCCTGGGAATGAGCAGTTCTTC. The J gene is TRBJ2-1, the V gene TRBV6-6, with a tentative D call TRBD2 (6 bases). This CDR3 is 16 amino acids long. CDR1 is MNHNY, CDR2 SVGAGI, per germline (reference sequence). The V gene lost 2 bases and the J gene lost 7 bases, with 18 bases spanning the gap.

As concerns this clonotype: Germline is not matched at one junction end, which may reflect a read error. The chain has TRBV30 and TRBJ2-1, with a possible D match to TRBD1 (5 bases). In germline, CDR1 is GTSNPN, CDR2 SVGIG (reference sequence). The CDR3 runs 14 residues. DNA for the CDR3: TGTGCCTGTAGTGTACGTCAGGGCAATAATGAGCAGCTCTTC. Translated, it gives CACSVRQGNNEQLF.

This clonotype has only a few counts. This chain joins TRBV7-9 and TRBJ2-1; TRBD2 aligns across 10 bases. The CDR3 spans 14 residues. With 10 bases clipped from V and 2 bases from J, the junction kept 5 bases outside the gene matches. Germline values: CDR1 SEHNR, CDR2 FQNEAQ (reference sequence). The CDR3 DNA reads as TGTGCCACCACCAGCGGGAGGGCCTACAATGAGCAGTTCTTC. It specifies CATTSGRAYNEQFF.

The CDR3 here is CSVRRCRESYEQYF. The DNA for the CDR3 is TGCAGCGTCCGACGGTGCAGGGAGTCTTACGAGCAGTACTTC. The rearrangement links TRBV29-1 to TRBJ2-7; D could derive from TRBD1 or TRBD2 (5 bases each). This CDR3 contains 14 residues. V was trimmed by 6 bases and J by 4 bases, leaving 19 bases between them. In germline, CDR1 is SQVTM, CDR2 ANQGSEA.

In its sample, this clonotype was seen many times. V usage is TRBV29-1 and J usage is TRBJ1-2; 8 bases map to TRBD1. Germline V CDR1 and CDR2: SQVTM, ANQGSEA. This CDR3 is built from 13 residues. J was trimmed by 2 bases and V by 5 bases; bases with no gene match: 4. The DNA for the CDR3 is TGCAGCGTTCCTAGGACAGGGAACTATGGCTACACCTTC. Encoded protein: CSVPRTGNYGYTF.

This clonotype rates as medium-sized. Written as DNA, the CDR3 is TGTGCCAGCAGCTTAGCGGGACTAGCGGACAATGAGCAGTTCTTC. This translates into CASSLAGLADNEQFF. The V call is TRBV11-1, the J call TRBJ2-1; TRBD2 aligns across 11 bases. CDR1 and CDR2 (germline): SGHAT, FQDESV (reference sequence). CDR3 length: 15 amino acids. Trimming at V came to 0 bases and at J to 5 bases, leaving 0 bases not matched to a gene. The entire variable domain, with the rest obtained from reference TRBV11-1 and TRBJ2-1, is as follows: EAEVAQSPRYKITEKSQAVAFWCDPISGHATLYWYRQILGQGPELLVQFQDESVVDDSQLPKDRFSAERLKGVDSTLKIQPAELGDSAMYLCASSLAGLADNEQFFGPGTRLTVL.

As concerns this clonotype: At one boundary the junction diverges from the germline segment, which might be a read error. V is TRBV6-1 and J is TRBJ2-7, with TRBD1 matching 7 bases. The length of the CDR3 is 14 residues. Germline lookup yields CDR1 MNHNS and CDR2 SASEGT. DNA of the CDR3: TGTACCAGCAGCCCCGGGGACAGCATCTACGAGCAGTACTTC. Protein sequence: CTSSPGDSIYEQYF.

This chain connects TRBV29-1 to TRBJ2-7; possible D gene TRBD2, 8 bases. Germline assignment: CDR1 SQVTM and CDR2 ANQGSEA. This CDR3 contains 13 residues. In nucleotides, the CDR3 is TGCAATGCCGGGAGGGGGCTGTACTGCGAGCAGTACTTC. Amino acid sequence: CNAGRGLYCEQYF.

V usage is TRBV29-1 and J usage is TRBJ2-3; D call uncertain. Deletions cut 3 bases from V and 3 bases from J, with 13 bases between. This CDR3 comprises 14 residues. Per the germline V gene, CDR1 is SQVTM and CDR2 is ANQGSEA. As DNA, the CDR3 is TGCAGCGTTGAGATGGTAGAGGTGACAGATACGCAGTATTTT. Protein product: CSVEMVEVTDTQYF.

The chain is built from TRBV20-1 and TRBJ2-1, with D perhaps TRBD2 (5 bases). The CDR3 consists of 15 residues. CDR1 DFQATT and CDR2 SNEGSKA come from the germline V gene (reference sequence). Trimming pared 0 bases from V and 5 bases from J, leaving 14 bases between. CDR3 sequence reads: CSAREITSGDNEQFF. CDR3 DNA: TGCAGTGCTAGAGAGATCACTTCCGGGGACAATGAGCAGTTCTTC.

Of note for this clonotype: The junction departs from the called germline gene at one end, perhaps through a read error. The chain recombines TRBV6-5 with TRBJ2-5, with D tentatively TRBD2 (7 bases). The V gene's germline CDR1 is MNHEY and CDR2 SVGAGI. The CDR3 length is 16 residues. CDR3 in DNA: TGTGTCAGTAGTTACTCGCTTGGGGAGGGGGAAGAGACCCAGTGGTTC. Its translation is CVSSYSLGEGEETQWF.

With respect to this clonotype: This sequence may be a read error, since a much larger clone differs from it by one base. The chain is built from TRBV5-1 and TRBJ2-3, with D possibly being TRBD2 (6 bases). Per the germline V gene, CDR1 is SGHRS and CDR2 is YFSETQ. This CDR3 has 13 amino acids. Trimming shortened V by 4 bases and J by 1 base, and 7 bases separated the two germline ends. CDR3 in DNA: TGCGCCAGCAGCCGGGACTGCACAGATACGCAGTATTTT. Protein product: CASSRDCTDTQYF.

The chain has TRBV29-1 and TRBJ2-1, with unresolved D. Germline CDR1 and CDR2: SQVTM and ANQGSEA. This CDR3 has 14 amino acids. V was cut by 8 bases and J by 9 bases, with 23 bases left in between. This CDR3 reads CSIEPGFTYSEQFF. As DNA, the CDR3 is TGCAGCATCGAGCCCGGTTTTACCTATAGTGAGCAGTTCTTC.

On this clonotype itself: The CDR3 does not close with the conserved phenylalanine or tryptophan, likely indicating a read error. This chain links TRBV29-1 with TRBJ1-4; 10 bases are shared with TRBD1. Germline V CDR1 and CDR2: SQVTM, ANQGSEA. The CDR3 is made up of 14 amino acids. V lost 8 bases, J lost 6 bases, and 9 bases stayed unmatched. CDR3: CSFGQGGTDEKLFL. The CDR3 nucleotides read TGCAGCTTCGGACAGGGGGGGACTGATGAAAAACTGTTTTTA.

The genes are TRBV28 and TRBJ1-6; D possibly corresponds to TRBD1 (5 bases). The CDR3 has 14 residues. Per germline, CDR1 MDHEN and CDR2 SYDVKM. V was clipped by 8 bases and J by 13 bases, with 21 bases between them. Here the CDR3 reads CASGATAGGLPLHF. CDR3 DNA sequence: TGTGCCAGCGGAGCGACAGCAGGAGGTCTGCCCCTCCACTTT.

Of note for this clonotype: At one end, the junction sequence differs from germline, possibly due to a read error. The chain has TRBV4-2 and TRBJ2-2; the D is unclear. Germline CDR1 reads LGHNA; CDR2 reads YNFKEQ. This CDR3 has 16 residues. For the CDR3, the DNA is TGTGCCAACAGCCAAGATTGTGCCACGAACACCAGGGAGCTGTTTTTT. Amino acids: CANSQDCATNTRELFF.

For this clonotype: One junction end does not reproduce the germline sequence, and a read error may be involved. The gene calls are TRBV29-1 and TRBJ1-2; 7 bases agree with TRBD1. There are 11 residues in the CDR3. CDR1 is SQVTM, CDR2 ANQGSEA, per germline. The CDR3 region has the DNA TGCGGCTCACAGGGGTACTATGGTTACACCTTC. This encodes CGSQGYYGYTF.

Of note for this clonotype: This may stem from a read error, because a much larger clone lies one nucleotide away. The chain uses TRBV7-9 and TRBJ2-7; D unresolved. This CDR3 contains 13 residues. CDR1 SEHNR and CDR2 FQNEAQ come from the germline V gene (reference sequence). Trimming pared 5 bases from V and 3 bases from J, leaving 11 bases between. CDR3 DNA: TGTGCCAGCAGCCCGGCCTCTGGCTACGAGCAGTACTTC. Its protein product is CASSPASGYEQYF.

About this clonotype itself: The final CDR3 position lacks the conserved phenylalanine or tryptophan, pointing to a likely read error. The chain has TRBV10-2 and TRBJ1-5; D unclear. The CDR3 runs to 15 residues. Germline CDR1 and CDR2: WSHSY and SAAADI. Deletions cut 2 bases from V and 4 bases from J, with 12 bases between. The CDR3 nucleotides are TGCGCCAGCAGTGAGATCAGGAGTGGGAATCAGCCCCAGCATTAT. Translated, it gives CASSEIRSGNQPQHY.

In the case of this clonotype: With a much larger clone just one base away, this may be a read error. This chain uses TRBV5-1 with TRBJ2-5, with TRBD2 identical over 8 bases. CDR1 and CDR2 (germline): SGHRS, YFSETQ. The CDR3 loop spans 16 amino acids. CDR3 DNA sequence: TGCCCCAGCAGCGGTGGGGGACTAGGCGAGCAAGAGACCCAGTACTTC. Its protein product is CPSSGGGLGEQETQYF.

In its sample, this clonotype was seen many times. The gene calls are TRBV5-4 and TRBJ2-5; tentatively, D is TRBD2 (6 bases). The germline V gene encodes CDR1 SGHNT and CDR2 YYREEE (reference sequence). V was clipped by 0 bases and J by 1 base, with 10 bases between them. The CDR3 is made up of 15 amino acids. The CDR3 DNA follows: TGTGCCAGCAGCTTGGCCGGGGAGGCCCAAGAGACCCAGTACTTC. This encodes CASSLAGEAQETQYF.

About this clonotype itself: One end of the junction varies from germline; a read error may be responsible. V usage is TRBV4-1 and J usage is TRBJ2-3; 7 bases are shared with TRBD2. CDR3 length: 19 amino acids. Germline assignment: CDR1 MGHRA and CDR2 YSYEKL. This CDR3 is CASGQENGRSVRSTDTQYF. CDR3 bases: TGCGCCAGCGGCCAAGAGAACGGGAGGAGCGTAAGGAGTACAGATACCCAGTACTTT.

A word on this clonotype: Given a much more abundant clone one base away, this may be a read error. Here the CDR3 omits its conserved ending phenylalanine or tryptophan, so a read error is the likely source. The V call is TRBV12-3 or TRBV12-4, the J call TRBJ1-2; a weak D match, TRBD1 (5 bases). This CDR3 has 14 amino acids. Trimming shortened V by 7 bases and J by 4 bases, and 16 bases separated the two germline ends. CDR3 loop: CASTWDRRIYGYTS. Here the CDR3 DNA reads TGTGCCAGCACTTGGGACCGCCGAATCTATGGCTACACCTCC.

A note on this clonotype: A junction end diverges from the germline sequence, so it may reflect a read error. The chain combines TRBV29-1 with TRBJ2-3; either TRBD1 or TRBD2 may fit D (5 bases each). Germline CDR1 is SQVTM and CDR2 is ANQGSEA. This CDR3 has 15 amino acids. Written as DNA, the CDR3 is TGTAGCGTTGAGATCCGGGAAAGGGGCACAGATACGAAGTATTTT. Encoded protein: CSVEIRERGTDTKYF.

Remarks on this clonotype: This may be a read error, as it is one base from a much larger clone. This chain uses TRBV4-1 with TRBJ1-5; D may be TRBD1 (6 bases). Germline lookup yields CDR1 MGHRA and CDR2 YSYEKL. The CDR3 has 16 amino acids. The CDR3 nucleotides read TGCGCCAGCAACCAAATAGGGGGGGATAGCAATCAGCCCCAGCATTTT. Translated: CASNQIGGDSNQPQHF.